Listed here are 9 T cell receptor beta chains from one sample, sequenced in a study of blood T cell repertoires in COVID-19. Repertoires were generated with immunoSEQ multiplex PCR, while TCRdb's copy carries only in-frame clones and drops some. Counted here are about 90,000 clones, 89% occurring once; the ten biggest clones make up about 3.3%. Material for sequencing was peripheral blood. Every receptor here comes from a woman between 65 and 79 years old with acute or convalescent COVID-19.

Here the CDR3 reads CASSYGQGMGYGYTF. The CDR3 region has the DNA TGTGCCAGCAGTTACGGACAGGGGATGGGCTATGGCTACACCTTC. The chain has TRBV6-6 and TRBJ1-2; 9 bases align to TRBD1. Germline-derived CDR1 and CDR2 are MNHNY and SVGAGI (reference sequence). V dropped 2 bases and J dropped 4; count of bases not matched to a gene: 5. CDR3 length: 15 amino acids.

This clone was recorded only once. This chain joins TRBV6-5 and TRBJ2-1, with TRBD2 matching over 14 bases. The CDR3 runs to 14 residues. Trimming removed 6 bases from V and 6 bases from J; junction bases left unmatched: 1. The V gene's germline CDR1 is MNHEY and CDR2 SVGAGI. The CDR3 protein is CASRTSGGANEQFF. CDR3 nucleotides: TGTGCCAGCAGGACTAGCGGGGGGGCCAATGAGCAGTTCTTC.

The J gene is TRBJ2-3, the V gene TRBV18; 12 bases align to TRBD1. This CDR3 is built from 16 residues. Trimming at V came to 3 bases and at J to 2 bases, leaving 3 bases not matched to a gene. CDR1 KGHSH and CDR2 LQKENI come from the germline V gene. Written as DNA, the CDR3 is TGTGCCAGCTCACCCGGGACAGGGGGCAACACAGATACGCAGTATTTT. Translated: CASSPGTGGNTDTQYF.

This clone was seen just once. The chain couples TRBV3-1 (or the pseudogene TRBV3-2) to TRBJ1-3; possibly TRBD1 for D (6 bases). Deletions cut 3 bases from V and 0 bases from J, with 9 bases between. The CDR3 loop spans 15 amino acids. CDR1 LGHDT and CDR2 YNNKEL come from the germline V gene (reference sequence). CDR3 sequence (DNA): TGTGCCAGCAGCCACCAGGGGAGCTCTGGAAACACCATATATTTT. As protein: CASSHQGSSGNTIYF.

This clone was detected only a few times. The chain recombines TRBV27 with TRBJ1-2; 7 bases agree with TRBD1. Germline CDR1 and CDR2: MNHEY and SMNVEV (reference sequence). V dropped 6 bases and J dropped 4; count of bases not matched to a gene: 8. There are 14 residues in the CDR3. For the CDR3, the DNA is TGTGCCAGCAGAGAGACAGGGAAGGTCTATGGCTACACCTTC. This encodes CASRETGKVYGYTF.

Written as DNA, the CDR3 is TGTGCCAGCAGCCTTAGCGGGACGTACAATGAGCAGTTCTTC. Translation: CASSLSGTYNEQFF. The V gene is TRBV5-6, the J gene TRBJ2-1; 8 bases align to TRBD2. V trimming: 4 bases; J trimming: 4 bases; junction bases outside the gene matches: 4. This CDR3 contains 14 residues. Germline values: CDR1 SGHDT, CDR2 YYEEEE.

This clone was observed once. The V gene is TRBV29-1, the J gene TRBJ1-2, with TRBD1 matching over 9 bases. The J segment lost 7 bases and the V segment lost 3 bases, leaving 6 bases of the junction unmatched. The CDR3 has 13 amino acids. The V gene's germline CDR1 is SQVTM and CDR2 ANQGSEA. In DNA form, the CDR3 reads TGCAGCGTTGATGTGGGACAGGGAAGTGGCTACACCTTC. Translation: CSVDVGQGSGYTF.

The chain uses TRBV2 and TRBJ1-2, with no clear D. Trimming left V 7 bases short and J 7 bases short, with 16 bases between. The CDR3 has 13 amino acids. Per the germline V gene, CDR1 is SNHLY and CDR2 is FYNNEI. The CDR3: CASTRRVEGGYTF. In nucleotides, the CDR3 is TGTGCCAGCACCCGTAGGGTGGAGGGTGGCTACACCTTC.

The gene calls are TRBV27 and TRBJ2-5; D gene uncertain. There are 13 residues in the CDR3. The germline V and J ends were trimmed by 1 base and 1 base, with 4 bases remaining between them. The germline V gene has CDR1 MNHEY and CDR2 SMNVEV (reference sequence). As DNA, the CDR3 is TGTGCCAGCAGTTTATGGAGCCAAGAGACCCAGTACTTC. Protein: CASSLWSQETQYF.